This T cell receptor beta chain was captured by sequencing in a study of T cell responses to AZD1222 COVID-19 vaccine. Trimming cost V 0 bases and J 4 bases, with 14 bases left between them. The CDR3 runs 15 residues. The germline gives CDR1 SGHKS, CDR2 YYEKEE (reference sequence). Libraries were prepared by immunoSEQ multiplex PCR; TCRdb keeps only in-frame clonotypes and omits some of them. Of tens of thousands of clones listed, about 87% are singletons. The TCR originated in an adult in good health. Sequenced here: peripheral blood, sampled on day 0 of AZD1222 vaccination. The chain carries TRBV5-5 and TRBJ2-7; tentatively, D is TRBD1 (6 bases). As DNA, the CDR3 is TGTGCCAGCAGCTTGGATGGCCAGGGGATATACGAGCAGTACTTC. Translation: CASSLDGQGIYEQYF. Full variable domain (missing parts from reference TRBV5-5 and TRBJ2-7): DAGVTQSPTHLIKTRGQQVTLRCSPISGHKSVSWYQQVLGQGPQFIFQYYEKEERGRGNFPDRFSARQFPNYSSELNVNALLLGDSALYLCASSLDGQGIYEQYFGPGTRLTVT.